The source of this T cell receptor beta chain is a study of T-cell memory formation after mild COVID-19. Whole-study context: For the most part, TCR clusters were specific to one donor.

Trimming cost V 6 bases and J 5 bases, with 13 bases left between them. CDR3 length equals 12 residues. Germline lookup yields CDR1 DFQATT and CDR2 SNEGSKA (reference sequence). A remark on this clonotype: What it binds is not known.

Study observations and caveats: What remained unconfirmed was the SARS-CoV-2 specificity of second-wave clones peaking on day 37. Cross-reactive memory seemingly joined, as some responding clones were found in pre-infection memory.

MiXCR, run by TCRdb on the 5' RACE reads, gives a single entry per CDR3 protein. This repertoire shows approximately 560,000 distinct CDR3 sequences, 17% found once; its top ten account for about 7.4%. The sample taken for sequencing was PBMCs or a T cell subset sorted from them (not recorded which). The chain couples TRBV20-1 to TRBJ1-2, with a weak D call TRBD1 (5 bases). The sequence derives from an adult woman who had mild COVID-19 (a few samples of this study predate the infection). Cell type and time point are not known. CDR3 DNA sequence: TGCAGTGCCCGGACGGGGCCTTATGGCTACACCTTC. Residues: CSARTGPYGYTF.